This T cell receptor beta chain was found in a study of blood T cell repertoires in COVID-19. Study at large: COVID-19 samples collected from the United States, Italy and Spain covered acute and convalescent phases. T cells, B-cell-depleted T cells, or PBMCs provided the cDNA or gDNA that served as material.

This clone was detected once. The authors' processing: Counts of nucleated cells, estimated from reference gene primer amplification, were obtained. TCRdb's table, derived via immunoSEQ multiplex PCR, lists solely in-frame clones and lacks some. The DNA gave D and trimming, while V, J and clone size come from that table. The sample has around 150,000 clones; 80% to 90% are singletons. CDR3 length: 15 amino acids. Trimming pared 0 bases from V and 6 bases from J, leaving 12 bases between. Germline lookup yields CDR1 MNHEY and CDR2 SVGEGT. This clonotype originated in a middle-aged woman with acute or convalescent COVID-19. The J gene is TRBJ2-1, the V gene TRBV6-2 or TRBV6-3; a weak D match, TRBD2 (6 bases). Sequenced sample: peripheral blood. CDR3 in DNA: TGTGCCAGCAGTTACTCGGGGGGAAATGGCAATGAGCAGTTCTTC. As protein: CASSYSGGNGNEQFF.